The subject of this entry is one T cell receptor (beta chain). Its specificity is unknown. Template switching by 5'RACE produced TCR cDNA, adding a universal primer site and UMIs. TCRdb re-analysed the 5' RACE reads in MiXCR, keeping a single row per CDR3 protein. The sample has 600,000 to 750,000 distinct CDR3 sequences, about 12% seen once; the top ten hold about 15%. This specimen belongs to a study of T cells after yellow fever vaccination. In the study overall: SMART-Seq v4 Ultra Low Input handled preparation of low-cell-number fractions.

Germline CDR1 and CDR2: MNHEY and SVGEGT. CDR3 length: 13 residues. Trimming cost V 6 bases and J 4 bases; bases outside gene matches: 1. Findings and limits, study-wide: Researchers cautioned that FACS-sorted repertoires could harbor abundant clonotypes contaminating from the bulk population. Clonotypes shared by both compartments, CD4 and CD8, made up a small share.

The rearrangement links TRBV6-2 or TRBV6-3 to TRBJ2-3, with 10 bases lining up with TRBD1. The source of this sequence is a man younger than 45 who received the YFV17D yellow fever vaccine. Here the sequenced sample was PBMCs, taken on the day of the yellow fever booster vaccination. Here the CDR3 reads CASRTGGPDTQYF. The CDR3 DNA reads as TGTGCCAGCAGGACAGGGGGCCCAGATACGCAGTATTTT.